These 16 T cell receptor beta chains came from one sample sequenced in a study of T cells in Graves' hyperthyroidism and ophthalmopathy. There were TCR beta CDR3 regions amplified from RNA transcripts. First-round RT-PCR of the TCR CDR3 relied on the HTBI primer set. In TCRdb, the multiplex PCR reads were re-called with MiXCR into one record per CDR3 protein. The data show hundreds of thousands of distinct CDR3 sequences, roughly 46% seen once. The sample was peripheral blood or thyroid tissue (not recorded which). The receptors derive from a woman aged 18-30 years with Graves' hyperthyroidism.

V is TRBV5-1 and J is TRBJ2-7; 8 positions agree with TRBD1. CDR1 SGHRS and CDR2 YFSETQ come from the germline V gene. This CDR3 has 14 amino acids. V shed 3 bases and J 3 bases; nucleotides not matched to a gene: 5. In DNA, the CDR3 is TGCGCCAGCAGCTGGACAGGGAGTCTCTACGAGCAGTACTTC. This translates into CASSWTGSLYEQYF.

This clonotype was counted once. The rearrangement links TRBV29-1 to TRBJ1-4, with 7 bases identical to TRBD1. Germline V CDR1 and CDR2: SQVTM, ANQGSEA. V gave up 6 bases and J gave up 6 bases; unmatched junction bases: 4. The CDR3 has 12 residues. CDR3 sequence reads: CSVTGRDEKLFF. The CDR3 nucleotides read TGCAGCGTGACAGGGCGTGATGAAAAACTGTTTTTT.

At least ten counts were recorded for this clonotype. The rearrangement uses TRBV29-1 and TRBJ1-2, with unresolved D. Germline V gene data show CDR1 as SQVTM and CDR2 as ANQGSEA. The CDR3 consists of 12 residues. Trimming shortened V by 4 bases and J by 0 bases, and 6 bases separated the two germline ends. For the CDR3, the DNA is TGCAGCGTTGTGGACCCTAACTATGGCTACACCTTC. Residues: CSVVDPNYGYTF.

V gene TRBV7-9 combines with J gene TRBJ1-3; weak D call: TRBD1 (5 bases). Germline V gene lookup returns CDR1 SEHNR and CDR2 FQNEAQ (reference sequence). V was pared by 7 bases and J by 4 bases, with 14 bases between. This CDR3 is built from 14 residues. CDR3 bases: TGTGCCAGCAACGTGGGGGGTGAAGGAAACACCATATATTTT. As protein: CASNVGGEGNTIYF.

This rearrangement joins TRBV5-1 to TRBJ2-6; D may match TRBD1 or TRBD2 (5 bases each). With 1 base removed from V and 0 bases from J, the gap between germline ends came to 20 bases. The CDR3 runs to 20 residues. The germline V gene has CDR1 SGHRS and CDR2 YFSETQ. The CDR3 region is CASSLTGNTGDLSGANVLTF. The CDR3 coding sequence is TGCGCCAGCAGCTTGACCGGGAACACCGGGGACCTCTCTGGGGCCAACGTCCTGACTTTC. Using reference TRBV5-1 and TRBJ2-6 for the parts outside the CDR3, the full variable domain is KAGVTQTPRYLIKTRGQQVTLSCSPISGHRSVSWYQQTPGQGLQFLFEYFSETQRNKGNFPGRFSGRQFSNSRSEMNVSTLELGDSALYLCASSLTGNTGDLSGANVLTFGAGSRLTVL.

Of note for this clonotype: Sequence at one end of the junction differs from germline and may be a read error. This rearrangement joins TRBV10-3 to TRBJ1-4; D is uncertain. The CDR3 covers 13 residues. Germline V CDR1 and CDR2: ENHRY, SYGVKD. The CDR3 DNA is TGTGCCAGCAGTTTTGGTAGGCATGAAAAACTGTTTTTT. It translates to CASSFGRHEKLFF.

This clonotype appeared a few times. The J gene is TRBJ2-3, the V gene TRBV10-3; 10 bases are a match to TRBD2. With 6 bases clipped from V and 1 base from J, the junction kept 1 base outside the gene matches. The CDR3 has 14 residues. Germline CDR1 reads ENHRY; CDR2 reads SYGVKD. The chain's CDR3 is CAIRGLAGTDTQYF. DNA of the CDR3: TGTGCCATCAGAGGACTAGCGGGCACAGATACGCAGTATTTT.

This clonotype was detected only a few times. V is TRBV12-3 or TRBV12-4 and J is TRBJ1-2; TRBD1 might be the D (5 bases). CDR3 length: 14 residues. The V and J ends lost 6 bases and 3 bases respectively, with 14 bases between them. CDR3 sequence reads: CASSDSLTDYGYTF. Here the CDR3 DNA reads TGTGCCAGCAGCGACAGTCTAACGGACTATGGCTACACCTTC.

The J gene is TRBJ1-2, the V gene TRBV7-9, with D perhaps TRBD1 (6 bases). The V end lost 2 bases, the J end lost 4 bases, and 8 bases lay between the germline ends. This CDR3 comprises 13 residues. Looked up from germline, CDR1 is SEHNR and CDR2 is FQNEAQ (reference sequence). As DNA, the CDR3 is TGTGCCAGCAGCTTATGGGGGGCCTATGGCTACACCTTC. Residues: CASSLWGAYGYTF.

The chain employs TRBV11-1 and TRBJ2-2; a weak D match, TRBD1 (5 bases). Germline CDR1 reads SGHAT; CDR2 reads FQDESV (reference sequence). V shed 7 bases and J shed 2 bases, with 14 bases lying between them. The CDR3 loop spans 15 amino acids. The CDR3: CASTAPGHNTGELFF. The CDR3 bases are TGTGCCAGCACGGCCCCCGGACACAACACCGGGGAGCTGTTTTTT.

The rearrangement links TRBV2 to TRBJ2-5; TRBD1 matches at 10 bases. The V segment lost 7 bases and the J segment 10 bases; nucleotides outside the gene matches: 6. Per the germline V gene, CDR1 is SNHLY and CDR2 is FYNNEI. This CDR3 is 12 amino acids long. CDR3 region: CASTLGQGVQYF. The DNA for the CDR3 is TGTGCCAGCACCTTAGGACAGGGGGTCCAGTACTTC.

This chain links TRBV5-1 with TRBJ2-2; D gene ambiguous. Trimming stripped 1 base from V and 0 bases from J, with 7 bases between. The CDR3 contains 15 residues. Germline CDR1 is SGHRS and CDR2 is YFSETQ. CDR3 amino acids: CASSLSKTNTGELFF. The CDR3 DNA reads TGCGCCAGCAGCTTGAGCAAAACGAACACCGGGGAGCTGTTTTTT.

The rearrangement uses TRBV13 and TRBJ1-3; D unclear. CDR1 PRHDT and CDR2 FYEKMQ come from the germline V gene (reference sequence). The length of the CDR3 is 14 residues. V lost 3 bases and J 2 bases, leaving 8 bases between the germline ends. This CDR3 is CASSFVPTGNTIYF. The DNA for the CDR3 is TGTGCCAGCAGCTTTGTCCCCACTGGAAACACCATATATTTT.

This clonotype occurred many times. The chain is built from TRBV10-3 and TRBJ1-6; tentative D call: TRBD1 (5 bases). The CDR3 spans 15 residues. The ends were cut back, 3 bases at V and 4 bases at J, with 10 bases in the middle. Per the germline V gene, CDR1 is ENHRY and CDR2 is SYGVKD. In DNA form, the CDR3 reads TGTGCCATCAGTGACGGGGCACTGTATAATTCACCCCTCCACTTT. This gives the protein CAISDGALYNSPLHF.

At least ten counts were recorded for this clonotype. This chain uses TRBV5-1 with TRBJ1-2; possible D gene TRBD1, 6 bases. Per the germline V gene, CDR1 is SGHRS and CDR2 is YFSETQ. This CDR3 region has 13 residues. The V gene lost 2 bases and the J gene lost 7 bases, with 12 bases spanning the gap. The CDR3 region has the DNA TGCGCCAGCAGCTTATCACAGGGAAGTGGCTACACCTTC. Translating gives CASSLSQGSGYTF. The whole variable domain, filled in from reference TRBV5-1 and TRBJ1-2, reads KAGVTQTPRYLIKTRGQQVTLSCSPISGHRSVSWYQQTPGQGLQFLFEYFSETQRNKGNFPGRFSGRQFSNSRSEMNVSTLELGDSALYLCASSLSQGSGYTFGSGTRLTVV.

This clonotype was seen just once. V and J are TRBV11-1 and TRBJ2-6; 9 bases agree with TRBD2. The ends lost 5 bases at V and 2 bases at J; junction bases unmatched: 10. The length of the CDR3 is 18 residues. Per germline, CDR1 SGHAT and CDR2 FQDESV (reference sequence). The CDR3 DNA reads TGTGCCAGCAGCCTACGACGGCCTAGCGGGACTGGGGCCAACGTCCTGACTTTC. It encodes CASSLRRPSGTGANVLTF.